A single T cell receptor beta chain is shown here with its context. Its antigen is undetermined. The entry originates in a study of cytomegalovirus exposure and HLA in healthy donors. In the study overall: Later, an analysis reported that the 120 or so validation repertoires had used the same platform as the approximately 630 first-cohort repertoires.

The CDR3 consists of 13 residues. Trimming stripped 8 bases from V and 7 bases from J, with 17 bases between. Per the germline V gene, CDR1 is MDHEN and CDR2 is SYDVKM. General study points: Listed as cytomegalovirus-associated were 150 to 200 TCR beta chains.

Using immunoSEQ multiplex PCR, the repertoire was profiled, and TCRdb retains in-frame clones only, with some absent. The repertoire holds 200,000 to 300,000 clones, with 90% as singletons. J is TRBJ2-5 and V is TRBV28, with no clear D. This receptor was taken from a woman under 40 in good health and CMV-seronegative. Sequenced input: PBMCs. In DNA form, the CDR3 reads TGTGCCAGCTCTGATGGGCTTCGAGGGACCCAGTACTTC. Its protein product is CASSDGLRGTQYF.